What follows are 25 T cell receptor beta chains derived from one specimen sequenced in a study of cytomegalovirus exposure and HLA in healthy donors. PCR was performed using 60 Vbeta and 13 Jbeta primers. Method: immunoSEQ multiplex PCR; TCRdb's copy keeps in-frame clones and lacks some. The sample has around 150,000 clones, under 10% seen once. Material for sequencing was PBMCs. These receptors were obtained from a woman in her thirties or forties in good health and CMV-seropositive.

The chain combines TRBV6-1 with TRBJ1-1, with D tentatively TRBD1 (6 bases). The CDR3 runs to 12 residues. Germline lookup yields CDR1 MNHNS and CDR2 SASEGT. Trimming left V 4 bases short and J 11 bases short, with 14 bases between. The CDR3, as DNA: TGTGCCAGCAGTGTTAGCAGGGGTTGGGCTTTCTTT. This translates into CASSVSRGWAFF.

This clone was seen a few times. The V call is TRBV6-1, the J call TRBJ2-3, with TRBD2 identical over 11 bases. V lost 4 bases and J lost 6; bases outside the gene matches: 3. The CDR3 consists of 14 residues. CDR1 is MNHNS, CDR2 SASEGT, per germline. The CDR3 coding sequence is TGTGCCAGCAGTGTAGCGGGGGGGGCGGATACGCAGTATTTT. Translated: CASSVAGGADTQYF.

This chain links TRBV19 with TRBJ1-5; 9 bases match TRBD1. Trimming at V came to 6 bases and at J to 7 bases, leaving 10 bases not matched to a gene. Germline V gene data show CDR1 as LNHDA and CDR2 as SQIVND (reference sequence). The CDR3 has 15 residues. DNA for the CDR3: TGTGCCAGTAGCCAAACCGGGACAGGGAGGCAGCCCCAGCATTTT. This gives the protein CASSQTGTGRQPQHF.

The chain combines TRBV7-2 with TRBJ1-6; a possible D gene is TRBD1 (5 bases). CDR1 and CDR2 (germline): SGHTA, FQGNSA. The CDR3 is 14 residues long. V dropped 5 bases and J dropped 8 bases, with 13 bases sitting between them. This CDR3 reads CASSLQVRDSPLHF. CDR3 DNA: TGTGCCAGCAGCCTACAGGTACGCGATTCACCCCTCCACTTT.

The table lists this clone with a few counts. The V and J genes are TRBV11-2 and TRBJ1-4, with a possible D match to TRBD1 (6 bases). CDR3 size: 16 residues. Per germline, CDR1 SGHAT and CDR2 FQNNGV. The V and J ends lost 5 bases and 0 bases respectively, with 13 bases between them. Here the CDR3 DNA reads TGTGCCAGCAGCCCCATCAGGGGCACAACTAATGAAAAACTGTTTTTT. This encodes CASSPIRGTTNEKLFF. Variable domain in full (rest from reference TRBV11-2 and TRBJ1-4): EAGVAQSPRYKIIEKRQSVAFWCNPISGHATLYWYQQILGQGPKLLIQFQNNGVVDDSQLPKDRFSAERLKGVDSTLKIQPAKLEDSAVYLCASSPIRGTTNEKLFFGSGTQLSVL.

This clone turned up a few times. V is TRBV4-2 and J is TRBJ1-1, with TRBD1 identical over 7 bases. The CDR3 spans 15 residues. Trimming cost V 1 base and J 3 bases; bases outside gene matches: 5. Germline V lookup: CDR1 LGHNA, CDR2 YNFKEQ. CDR3 region: CASSQGGGEYTEAFF. CDR3 in DNA: TGTGCCAGCAGCCAAGGAGGGGGCGAGTACACTGAAGCTTTCTTT.

The rearrangement uses TRBV15 and TRBJ1-5, with 7 bases aligning to TRBD1. The CDR3 consists of 16 residues. CDR1 and CDR2 (germline): LNHNV, YYDKDF (reference sequence). The V segment lost 1 base and the J segment 1 base; nucleotides outside the gene matches: 4. The CDR3 DNA is TGTGCCACCAGCAGAGTTGCAGGGGGAAGCAATCAGCCCCAGCATTTT. Protein: CATSRVAGGSNQPQHF.

J is TRBJ1-2 and V is TRBV7-9; D is perhaps TRBD1 (6 bases). The CDR3 loop spans 14 amino acids. Germline V gene data show CDR1 as SEHNR and CDR2 as FQNEAQ (reference sequence). Between the trimmed V and J ends, which lost 1 base and 5 bases, there was a span of 11 bases. DNA for the CDR3: TGTGCCAGCAGCTTAGGCGGCCAGGGGTATGGCTACACCTTC. Encoded protein: CASSLGGQGYGYTF.

This clone was observed a handful of times. The V gene is TRBV6-5, the J gene TRBJ2-5; D perhaps matches TRBD1 (5 bases). With 5 bases removed from V and 9 bases from J, the gap between germline ends came to 13 bases. The CDR3 covers 12 residues. Per the germline V gene, CDR1 is MNHEY and CDR2 is SVGAGI. CDR3 sequence reads: CASSRSGFPQYF. CDR3 nucleotides: TGTGCCAGCAGTAGATCAGGGTTTCCCCAGTACTTC.

This CDR3 reads CASSEARDRWSYNSPLHF. In DNA, the CDR3 is TGTGCCAGCAGTGAAGCGCGGGACAGGTGGTCCTATAATTCACCCCTCCACTTT. The chain is built from TRBV6-1 and TRBJ1-6, with 8 bases identical to TRBD1. After removal of 0 bases from V and 1 base from J, the junction contained 5 bases not matched to a gene. The CDR3 loop spans 18 amino acids. Germline CDR1 and CDR2: MNHNS and SASEGT.

The chain employs TRBV6-5 and TRBJ2-1; D is uncertain. V was shortened by 4 bases and J by 11 bases, with 12 bases between the two germline ends. CDR1 is MNHEY and CDR2 is SVGAGI in the germline V gene. The CDR3 is 12 residues long. The CDR3 DNA reads TGTGCCAGCAGTTCCGCCCAGAGGAAGCAGTTCTTC. Protein product: CASSSAQRKQFF.

This clone was observed a handful of times. The rearrangement uses TRBV15 and TRBJ1-3; TRBD1 is a possible D gene (6 bases). This CDR3 has 17 residues. Germline V CDR1 and CDR2: LNHNV, YYDKDF (reference sequence). Trimming pared 0 bases from V and 0 bases from J, leaving 12 bases between. The CDR3 loop reads CATSRDRSRGSGNTIYF. For the CDR3, the DNA is TGTGCCACCAGCAGAGATAGGAGCAGGGGCTCTGGAAACACCATATATTTT.

This clone came up many times. Other nucleotide sequences in the sample specify the same CDR3. The rearrangement uses TRBV19 and TRBJ1-4, with TRBD1 identical over 7 bases. Germline V gene sequence: CDR1 LNHDA, CDR2 SQIVND (reference sequence). Trimming cost V 4 bases and J 7 bases; bases outside gene matches: 3. CDR3 length equals 13 residues. The CDR3, as DNA: TGTGCCAGTAGTACAAGGGACAGTGAAAAACTGTTTTTT. It yields the protein CASSTRDSEKLFF.

This CDR3 is CASRIGPGTSGAHEQYF. CDR3 nucleotides: TGCGCCAGCCGAATCGGTCCCGGGACTAGCGGGGCCCACGAGCAGTACTTC. The chain is built from TRBV5-1 and TRBJ2-7; 13 bases are shared with TRBD2. J lost 5 bases, V lost 7 bases, and 15 bases had no gene match. The CDR3 sequence is 17 residues long. Germline CDR1 reads SGHRS; CDR2 reads YFSETQ.

The gene calls are TRBV7-2 and TRBJ2-7, with no clear D. The V and J ends lost 2 bases and 7 bases respectively, with 12 bases between them. The CDR3 covers 13 residues. Germline V gene lookup returns CDR1 SGHTA and CDR2 FQGNSA. CDR3: CASSLNRGWEQYF. Written as DNA, the CDR3 is TGTGCCAGCAGCTTAAATCGAGGCTGGGAGCAGTACTTC.

The chain employs TRBV7-2 and TRBJ1-2; 7 nucleotides align to TRBD1. The V gene's germline CDR1 is SGHTA and CDR2 FQGNSA. This CDR3 contains 14 residues. J was trimmed by 0 bases and V by 11 bases; bases with no gene match: 9. The CDR3 region has the DNA TGTGCCTCAAAGGGCCAGGGGGCTAACTATGGCTACACCTTC. Its translation: CASKGQGANYGYTF.

The chain combines TRBV9 with TRBJ1-2; D call uncertain. The CDR3 is 14 amino acids. V gave up 3 bases and J gave up 7 bases, with 16 bases separating them. Germline CDR1 SGDLS, CDR2 YYNGEE. CDR3 in amino acids: CASSAWGGRSGYTF. For the CDR3, the DNA is TGTGCCAGCAGCGCCTGGGGAGGGAGGTCTGGCTACACCTTC.

This rearrangement joins TRBV19 to TRBJ2-5; the match to TRBD2 covers 9 bases. Germline CDR1 LNHDA, CDR2 SQIVND (reference sequence). V lost 5 bases to trimming and J lost 6 bases; unmatched junction nucleotides: 10. The CDR3 has 15 amino acids. CDR3 in DNA: TGTGCCAGTAGTGGGGATAGCGGGGGTCGGAAGACCCAGTACTTC. Its protein product is CASSGDSGGRKTQYF.

The chain joins TRBV5-4 to TRBJ2-7; D remains unclear. The V end was cut by 4 bases, the J end by 6 bases, with 14 bases between. The CDR3 is made up of 13 amino acids. Germline values: CDR1 SGHNT, CDR2 YYREEE (reference sequence). CDR3 nucleotides: TGTGCCAGCAGCACCGTCGGTCTCCCCGAGCAGTACTTC. It is translated as CASSTVGLPEQYF.

The rearrangement uses TRBV7-2 and TRBJ1-1, with D possibly matching TRBD1 (6 bases). Germline assignment: CDR1 SGHTA and CDR2 FQGNSA. The CDR3 contains 15 residues. The germline V and J ends were trimmed by 1 base and 3 bases, with 12 bases remaining between them. CDR3: CASSLVGARDTEAFF. The CDR3, as DNA: TGTGCCAGCAGCTTAGTGGGGGCGCGCGACACTGAAGCTTTCTTT.

This clone was seen more than once but under ten times. V usage is TRBV2 and J usage is TRBJ1-1, with D possibly being TRBD1 (5 bases). The CDR3 covers 14 residues. CDR1 SNHLY and CDR2 FYNNEI come from the germline V gene. Trimming removed 8 bases from V and 5 bases from J, with 18 bases in between. The CDR3 here is CASGEGQAGTEAFF. The CDR3 coding sequence is TGTGCCAGCGGGGAGGGGCAGGCCGGGACTGAAGCTTTCTTT. Full variable domain (missing parts from reference TRBV2 and TRBJ1-1): EPEVTQTPSHQVTQMGQEVILRCVPISNHLYFYWYRQILGQKVEFLVSFYNNEISEKSEIFDDQFSVERPDGSNFTLKIRSTKLEDSAMYFCASGEGQAGTEAFFGQGTRLTVV.

Only a few counts were recorded for this clone. V gene TRBV7-9 combines with J gene TRBJ2-3; 9 bases agree with TRBD1. CDR3 size: 16 residues. V dropped 6 bases and J dropped 4; count of bases not matched to a gene: 11. CDR1 and CDR2 from the germline V gene are SEHNR and FQNEAQ (reference sequence). DNA of the CDR3: TGTGCCAGCAGACATTTAACAGGGGGCGAGCCAGATACGCAGTATTTT. Translation: CASRHLTGGEPDTQYF.

There are a few counts of this clone. The J gene is TRBJ2-2, the V gene TRBV6-5; tentative D call: TRBD2 (6 bases). The CDR3 has 16 residues. Germline values: CDR1 MNHEY, CDR2 SVGAGI. V gave up 4 bases and J gave up 0 bases, with 12 bases separating them. The CDR3 DNA follows: TGTGCCAGCAGTTGGACCGGGACTCCGAACACCGGGGAGCTGTTTTTT. Its protein is CASSWTGTPNTGELFF.

Only a few counts were recorded for this clone. Since the CDR3 does not end with the conserved phenylalanine or tryptophan, this likely comes from a read error. It is unclear where the CDR3 begins or ends on the DNA, so no DNA is shown, and the CDR3 is as TCRdb lists it. V and J are TRBV18 and TRBJ1-2; the D call of TRBD1 is as the table states it, not checked on the DNA. The CDR3 is 14 residues long, counting both termini. Per germline, CDR1 KGHSH and CDR2 LQKENI. CDR3 loop: CASSPGEGWDIPMH.

This clone occurred a few times. The V and J genes are TRBV6-1 and TRBJ2-7; 9 nucleotides match TRBD2. V dropped 5 bases and J dropped 2; count of bases not matched to a gene: 7. Germline V gene lookup returns CDR1 MNHNS and CDR2 SASEGT. This CDR3 comprises 15 residues. The CDR3 sequence: CASSSIAGATYEQYF. In DNA, the CDR3 is TGTGCCAGCAGTTCCATAGCGGGGGCTACCTACGAGCAGTACTTC.